This T cell receptor (beta chain) is drawn from a study of T cell changes during pregnancy in multiple sclerosis. The germline gives CDR1 MNHNS, CDR2 SASEGT. The V end was cut by 7 bases, the J end by 3 bases, with 12 bases between. This CDR3 comprises 13 residues. Here immunoSEQ multiplex PCR was the method, and the copy in TCRdb shows in-frame clones only, minus some. The sample includes roughly 64,000 clones, about nine tenths seen only once; the top ten take approximately 6.6%. The sample consisted of peripheral blood, taken in the third trimester of pregnancy. The TCR was taken from a female donor in good health, enrolled as a control in a pregnancy study. The chain employs TRBV6-1 and TRBJ1-1; D might be TRBD1 (6 bases). Here the CDR3 DNA reads TGTGCCAGCACGGAGGGGGGGGACACTGAAGCTTTCTTT. Its protein product is CASTEGGDTEAFF.